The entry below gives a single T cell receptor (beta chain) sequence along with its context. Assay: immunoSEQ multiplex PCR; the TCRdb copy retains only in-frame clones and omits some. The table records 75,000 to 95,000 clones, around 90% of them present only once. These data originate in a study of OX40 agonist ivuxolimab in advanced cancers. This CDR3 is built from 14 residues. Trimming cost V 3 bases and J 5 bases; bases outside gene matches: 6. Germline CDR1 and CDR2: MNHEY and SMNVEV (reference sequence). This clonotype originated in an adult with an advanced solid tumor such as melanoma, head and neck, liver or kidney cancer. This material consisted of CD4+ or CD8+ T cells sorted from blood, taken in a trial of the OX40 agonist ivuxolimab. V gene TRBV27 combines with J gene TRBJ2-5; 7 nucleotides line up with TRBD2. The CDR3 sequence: CASSLTSFGETQYF. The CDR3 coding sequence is TGTGCCAGCAGTTTGACTAGCTTTGGGGAGACCCAGTACTTC.